A selection of T cell receptor beta chains follows, all from one sample in a study of blood T cell repertoires in COVID-19. Profiling relied on immunoSEQ multiplex PCR, and the TCRdb table lists in-frame clones only, not all of them. The table includes some 41,000 clones, 65% to 85% detected once. Sequenced sample: peripheral blood. Receptors originate from an elderly man in a cohort sampled during active COVID-19. CDR3s include the opening cysteine and the closing phenylalanine or tryptophan.

CDR3 protein	V gene	J gene
CASKFGTGGYGYTF	TRBV5-1	TRBJ1-2
CASSSTGRKKSYEQYF	TRBV28	TRBJ2-7
CASSPGGRGRRSNQPQHF	TRBV5-1	TRBJ1-5
CASSFRGRPGELFF	TRBV6-5	TRBJ2-2
CASSYYSGTGDQYF	TRBV6-5	TRBJ2-4
CASRSGTNTEAFF	TRBV5-1	TRBJ1-1
CASSWTIGAETQYF	TRBV5-1	TRBJ2-5
CASSLVGQGYNSPLHF	TRBV27	TRBJ1-6
CASSQEGLAGTTDTQYF	TRBV4-2	TRBJ2-3
CASSQGLSGGYEQYF	TRBV4-2	TRBJ2-7
CANSSWTGYEQYF	TRBV7-9	TRBJ2-7
CASSLDRAGEAFF	TRBV7-9	TRBJ1-1
CATSDADGNSYNEQFF	TRBV24-1	TRBJ2-1
CASRNTGNSPLHF	TRBV6-5	TRBJ1-6
CASSFQGNTIYF	TRBV12-3/TRBV12-4	TRBJ1-3
CATSRDPSWEVDYGNTEAFF	TRBV15	TRBJ1-1
CASSPRGQGKYEQYF	TRBV18	TRBJ2-7
CASSFSFWGQGALEQFF	TRBV28	TRBJ2-1
CASSSGQTYEQYF	TRBV5-6	TRBJ2-7
CASNRRTGGTEAFF	TRBV5-1	TRBJ1-1
CASSVGGQSYNEQFF	TRBV9	TRBJ2-1
CASSDLIGDRNTEAFF	TRBV25-1	TRBJ1-1
CASSVAGGPGTQYF	TRBV25-1	TRBJ2-3
CASSLAGTGGSRTEAFF	TRBV7-8	TRBJ1-1
CASSYLGQGVGEKLFF	TRBV6-6	TRBJ1-4
CASSLASGATGELFF	TRBV5-1	TRBJ2-2
CASSWQGDQPQHF	TRBV5-1	TRBJ1-5
CASSPVQGSAEQYF	TRBV18	TRBJ2-7